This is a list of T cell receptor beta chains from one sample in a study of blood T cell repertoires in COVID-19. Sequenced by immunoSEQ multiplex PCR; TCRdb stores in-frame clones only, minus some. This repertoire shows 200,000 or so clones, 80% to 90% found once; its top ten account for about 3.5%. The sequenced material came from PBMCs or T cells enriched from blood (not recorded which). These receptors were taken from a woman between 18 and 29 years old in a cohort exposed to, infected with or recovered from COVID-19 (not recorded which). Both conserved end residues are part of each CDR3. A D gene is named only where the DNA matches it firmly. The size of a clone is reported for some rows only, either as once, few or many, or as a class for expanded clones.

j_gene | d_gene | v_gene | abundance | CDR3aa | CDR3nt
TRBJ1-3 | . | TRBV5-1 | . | CASSLAVGATSGNTIYF | TGCGCCAGCAGCTTGGCGGTAGGGGCTACCTCTGGAAACACCATATATTTT
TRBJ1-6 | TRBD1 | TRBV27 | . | CASWGTGANSPLHF | TGTGCCAGCTGGGGGACAGGGGCAAATTCACCCCTCCACTTT
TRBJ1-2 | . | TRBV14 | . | CASSPLRTGGLYGYTF | TGTGCCAGCAGCCCCCTAAGAACAGGTGGCCTCTATGGCTACACCTTC
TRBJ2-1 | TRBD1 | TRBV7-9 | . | CASSFPGTGGNEQFF | TGTGCCAGCAGCTTTCCCGGGACAGGGGGCAATGAGCAGTTCTTC
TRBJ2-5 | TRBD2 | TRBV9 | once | CASSLRGASGFQETQYF | TGTGCCAGCAGCCTTAGAGGCGCTAGCGGGTTCCAAGAGACCCAGTACTTC
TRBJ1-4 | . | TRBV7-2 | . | CASSLKWSANEKLFF | TGTGCCAGCAGCTTAAAGTGGTCAGCTAATGAAAAACTGTTTTTT
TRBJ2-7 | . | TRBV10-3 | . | CAISELDSFGYEQYF | TGTGCCATCAGTGAGTTGGACTCTTTTGGTTACGAGCAGTACTTC
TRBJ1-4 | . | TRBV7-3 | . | CASSSSGGEKLFF | TGTGCCAGCAGTTCCTCGGGGGGAGAAAAACTGTTTTTT
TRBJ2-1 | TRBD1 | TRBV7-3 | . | CASSDGDRDYNEQFF | TGTGCCAGCAGCGACGGGGACAGGGACTACAATGAGCAGTTCTTC
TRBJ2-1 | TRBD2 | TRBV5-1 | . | CASSLGTSGYNEQFF | TGCGCCAGCAGCTTAGGGACTAGCGGCTACAATGAGCAGTTCTTC
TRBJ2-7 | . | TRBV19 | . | CASSYTDSYEQYF | TGTGCCAGTAGTTACACCGACTCCTACGAGCAGTACTTC
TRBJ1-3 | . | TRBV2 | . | CASSYSGNTIYF | TGTGCCAGCAGTTACTCTGGAAACACCATATATTTT
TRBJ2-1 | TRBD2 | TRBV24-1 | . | CATSDSRSGGLNEQFF | TGTGCCACCAGTGATTCTCGCAGCGGGGGCCTCAATGAGCAGTTCTTC
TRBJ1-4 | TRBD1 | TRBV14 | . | CASSQDPGTGVEKLFF | TGTGCCAGCAGCCAAGACCCCGGGACAGGGGTTGAAAAACTGTTTTTT
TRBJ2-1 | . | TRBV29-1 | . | CSGGGVRSYNEQFF | TGCAGCGGAGGGGGGGTACGCAGCTACAATGAGCAGTTCTTC
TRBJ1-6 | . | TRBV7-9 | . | CASSLAQGSLHF | TGTGCCAGCAGCTTAGCCCAGGGTAGCCTCCACTTT
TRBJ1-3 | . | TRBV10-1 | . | CASSPTRGIGNTIYF | TGCGCCAGCAGTCCTACCCGGGGGATTGGAAACACCATATATTTT
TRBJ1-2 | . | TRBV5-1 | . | CASSLSPGSYGYTF | TGCGCCAGCAGCTTGTCCCCAGGGTCCTATGGCTACACCTTC
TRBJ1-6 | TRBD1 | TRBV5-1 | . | CASSLAGTVNSPLHF | TGCGCCAGCAGCTTGGCCGGGACAGTTAATTCACCCCTCCACTTT
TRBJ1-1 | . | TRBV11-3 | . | CASSKRQTDEAFF | TGTGCCAGCAGCAAAAGGCAGACAGATGAAGCTTTCTTT
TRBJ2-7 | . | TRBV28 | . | CASSLPGGMYEQYF | TGTGCCAGCAGTCTCCCTGGGGGCATGTACGAGCAGTACTTC
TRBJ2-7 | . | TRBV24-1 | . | CATSDHRVSNEQYF | TGTGCCACCAGTGACCACAGGGTGTCAAACGAGCAGTACTTC
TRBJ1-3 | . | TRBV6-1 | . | CASSEKGSGNTIYF | TGTGCCAGCAGTGAAAAGGGGTCTGGAAACACCATATATTTT
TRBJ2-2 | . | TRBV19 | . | CASSRGPGFTGELFF | TGTGCCAGTAGTAGGGGCCCTGGCTTCACCGGGGAGCTGTTTTTT
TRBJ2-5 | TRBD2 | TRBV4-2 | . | CASSQVVGLAPQETQYF | TGTGCCAGCAGCCAAGTTGTGGGACTAGCCCCCCAAGAGACCCAGTACTTC
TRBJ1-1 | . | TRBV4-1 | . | CASSQETGVNTEAFF | TGCGCCAGCAGCCAAGAAACAGGCGTTAACACTGAAGCTTTCTTT
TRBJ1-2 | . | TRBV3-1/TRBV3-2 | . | CASSQSQNRDNNYGYTF | TGTGCCAGCAGCCAAAGCCAGAATCGGGACAATAACTATGGCTACACCTTC
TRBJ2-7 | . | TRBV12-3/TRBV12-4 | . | CASCRGSYEQYF | TGTGCCAGTTGTCGCGGATCCTACGAGCAGTACTTC
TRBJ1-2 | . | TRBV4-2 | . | CASSQVGIQGRGGLYGYTF | TGTGCCAGCAGCCAAGTAGGTATCCAGGGCCGCGGTGGCCTCTATGGCTACACCTTC
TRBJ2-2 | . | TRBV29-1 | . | CSVESQDLNTGELFF | TGCAGCGTTGAGAGCCAGGACTTGAACACCGGGGAGCTGTTTTTT
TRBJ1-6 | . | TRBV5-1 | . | CASSEDSKISPLHF | TGCGCCAGCAGCGAGGACAGTAAGATTTCACCCCTCCACTTT
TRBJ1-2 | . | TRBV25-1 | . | CATLPAGSNYGYTF | TGTGCCACCCTGCCGGCAGGCTCTAACTATGGCTACACCTTC
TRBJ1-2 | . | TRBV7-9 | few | CASSSSGNGYTF | TGTGCCAGCAGCTCCTCGGGGAATGGCTACACCTTC
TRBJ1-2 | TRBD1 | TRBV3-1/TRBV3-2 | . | CASTRGTGSNYGYTF | TGTGCCAGCACTCGGGGGACAGGGAGTAACTATGGCTACACCTTC
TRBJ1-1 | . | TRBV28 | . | CASSLELMNTEAFF | TGTGCCAGCAGTTTGGAGCTGATGAACACTGAAGCTTTCTTT
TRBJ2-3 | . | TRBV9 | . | CASSANPLTPSGGGPDTQYF | TGTGCCAGCAGCGCGAATCCCCTCACTCCCTCTGGCGGGGGCCCAGATACGCAGTATTTT
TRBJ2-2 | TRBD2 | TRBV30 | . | CAGRTSGIGELFF | TGTGCCGGGAGGACTAGCGGGATCGGGGAGCTGTTTTTT
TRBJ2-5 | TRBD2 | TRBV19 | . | CASSTSGAGETQYF | TGTGCCAGTAGTACTAGCGGGGCAGGAGAGACCCAGTACTTC
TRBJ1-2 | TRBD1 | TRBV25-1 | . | CASSEIGTGYGYTF | TGTGCCAGCAGTGAAATAGGGACAGGGTATGGCTACACCTTC
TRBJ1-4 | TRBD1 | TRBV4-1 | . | CASSRGTATNEKLFF | TGCGCCAGCAGCCGAGGGACAGCAACTAATGAAAAACTGTTTTTT
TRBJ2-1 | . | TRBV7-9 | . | CASSTRGSRRPNEQFF | TGTGCCAGCAGCACCCGGGGGAGTCGACGCCCCAATGAGCAGTTCTTC
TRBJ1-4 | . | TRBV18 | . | CASSPGGIEEKLFF | TGTGCCAGCTCACCCGGCGGAATTGAAGAAAAACTGTTTTTT
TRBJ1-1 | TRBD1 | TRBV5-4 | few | CASSPPGQGAFF | TGTGCCAGCAGCCCTCCGGGACAGGGGGCTTTCTTT
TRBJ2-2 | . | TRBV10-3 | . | CAISESSQNTGELFF | TGTGCCATCAGTGAGTCGTCACAGAACACCGGGGAGCTGTTTTTT
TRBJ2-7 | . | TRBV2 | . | CASSTPLGRQSSYEQYF | TGTGCCAGCAGTACCCCTCTGGGGAGGCAGAGCTCCTACGAGCAGTACTTC
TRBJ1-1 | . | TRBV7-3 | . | CASSESAYTEAFF | TGTGCCAGCAGCGAAAGCGCATACACTGAAGCTTTCTTT
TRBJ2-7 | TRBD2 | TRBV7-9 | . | CASSLGLASSYEQYF | TGTGCCAGCAGCTTAGGACTAGCGAGCTCCTACGAGCAGTACTTC